The sequence of this T cell receptor beta chain was determined in a study of blood T cell repertoires in COVID-19. Study in general: Some COVID-19 samples were acute and others convalescent; all came from the United States, Italy and Spain. In each case, the material was cDNA or gDNA derived from T cells, B-cell-depleted T cells, or PBMCs.

In the authors' methods: Quantification of nucleated cells was approximated via reference gene primer amplification. Produced via immunoSEQ multiplex PCR; TCRdb's table is partial and in-frame only. V, J and clone size derive from that table, while D and trimming were established from the DNA sequence. The sample lists approximately 200,000 clones; 84% were seen once. Germline V gene sequence: CDR1 SGHTA, CDR2 FQGNSA. Trimming took 6 bases from V and 6 from J, leaving 9 bases between them. The CDR3 totals 12 residues. This clone was observed a few times. The rearrangement links TRBV7-2 to TRBJ2-1; D unclear. The sequenced sample was peripheral blood. The sequence was collected from a woman in her sixties or seventies who had recovered from COVID-19. The CDR3: CASSPSRNEQFF. The CDR3 DNA is TGTGCCAGCAGTCCCTCGCGCAATGAGCAGTTCTTC. The complete variable domain, with remaining parts taken from reference TRBV7-2 and TRBJ2-1, reads GAGVSQSPSNKVTEKGKDVELRCDPISGHTALYWYRQSLGQGLEFLIYFQGNSAPDKSGLPSDRFSAERTGGSVSTLTIQRTQQEDSAVYLCASSPSRNEQFFGPGTRLTVL.